This T cell receptor (beta chain) originates from a study of blood T cell repertoires in COVID-19. The CDR3 spans 15 residues. J gave up 4 bases and V 5 bases, and 6 bases lay outside the gene matches. CDR1 MNHEY and CDR2 SVGAGI come from the germline V gene. The table came from immunoSEQ multiplex PCR; TCRdb's copy has only in-frame clones and leaves some out. The data hold approximately 490,000 clones, with 70% to 90% observed a single time. This chain joins TRBV6-5 and TRBJ2-1, with TRBD2 matching 9 bases. The clonotype was recovered from an older woman who had recovered from COVID-19. Sequencing used PBMCs or T cells enriched from blood (not recorded which). In nucleotides, the CDR3 is TGTGCCAGCAGTACCGCTAGCGGGGAATACAATGAGCAGTTCTTC. Its protein is CASSTASGEYNEQFF.